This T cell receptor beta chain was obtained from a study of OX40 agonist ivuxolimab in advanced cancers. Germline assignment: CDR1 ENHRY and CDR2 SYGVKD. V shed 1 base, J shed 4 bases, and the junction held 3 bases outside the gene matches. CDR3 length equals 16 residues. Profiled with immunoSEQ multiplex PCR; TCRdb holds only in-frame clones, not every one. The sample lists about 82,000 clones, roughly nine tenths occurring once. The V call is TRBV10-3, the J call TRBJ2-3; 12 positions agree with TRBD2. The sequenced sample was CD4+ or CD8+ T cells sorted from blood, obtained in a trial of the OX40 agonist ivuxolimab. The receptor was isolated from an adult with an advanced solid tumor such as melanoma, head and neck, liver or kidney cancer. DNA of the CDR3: TGTGCCATCAGTGAGTGGGCTAGCGGGAGGGCAGATACGCAGTATTTT. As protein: CAISEWASGRADTQYF.